The clone carrying this T cell receptor beta chain showed up many times. As for time point: patch test 1, 2 weeks after DPC sensitization. The treatment here: therapeutic diphenylcyclopropenone sensitization with weekly scalp DPC. The sample comes from a study of human T cells and chemical hapten exposure. Study as a whole: Patch tests applied 0.01% DPC to the upper back, read at 6 days.

A single record per CDR3 protein comes from TCRdb applying MiXCR to the RACE reads. The sample lists about 70,000 distinct CDR3 sequences; 9.8% were seen once. The sequence came from a woman between 35 and 50 years old with alopecia areata. Some clones in this sample may be carry-over from other donors' samples. Material: whole blood, obtained in connection with sensitization to the hapten diphenylcyclopropenone (DPC).

This CDR3 reads CASSLAGDTREQYF. In DNA, the CDR3 is TGCGCCAGCAGCTTGGCCGGGGACACGCGGGAGCAGTACTTC. The V call is TRBV5-1, the J call TRBJ2-7; D might be TRBD1 (6 bases). The germline gives CDR1 SGHRS, CDR2 YFSETQ. The germline V and J ends were trimmed by 0 bases and 7 bases, with 14 bases remaining between them. The CDR3 extends over 14 amino acids.